The subject of this entry is one T cell receptor beta chain. Since a much larger clone is just one base distant, this may be a read error. The data stem from a study of T cells of healthy individuals. The germline V gene encodes CDR1 LNHNV and CDR2 YYDKDF (reference sequence). This CDR3 is 15 amino acids long. With 7 bases removed from V and 9 bases from J, the gap between germline ends came to 19 bases. One entry per CDR3 protein, called by TCRdb with MiXCR from the 5' RACE reads. The sample contains about 96,000 distinct CDR3 sequences, approximately 16% of which appear only once. This TCR came from a human donor in good health. The genes are TRBV15 and TRBJ1-6; D might be TRBD1 (6 bases). The CDR3 DNA reads TGTGCCACCAACGTTTACGGGGGGCCTAGTTCACCCCTCCACTTT. Translation gives CATNVYGGPSSPLHF.